The TCR beta chain under discussion was sequenced for a study of blood T cell repertoires in COVID-19. TCRdb's copy holds only in-frame clones and misses some; the assay was immunoSEQ multiplex PCR. In the table there are roughly 260,000 clones, about nine tenths of which are singletons. The germline V gene encodes CDR1 MGHRA and CDR2 YSYEKL. Trimming pared 0 bases from V and 8 bases from J, leaving 8 bases between. The CDR3 covers 14 residues. Sequencing was done on a sample of PBMCs or T cells enriched from blood (not recorded which). This chain connects TRBV4-1 to TRBJ1-6; D not certain. The clonotype originates from a human donor in a cohort exposed to, infected with or recovered from COVID-19 (not recorded which). The donor label of this sample is uncertain. In DNA, the CDR3 is TGCGCCAGCAGCCAAGATCCGAGAGATTCACCCCTCCACTTT. It specifies CASSQDPRDSPLHF.